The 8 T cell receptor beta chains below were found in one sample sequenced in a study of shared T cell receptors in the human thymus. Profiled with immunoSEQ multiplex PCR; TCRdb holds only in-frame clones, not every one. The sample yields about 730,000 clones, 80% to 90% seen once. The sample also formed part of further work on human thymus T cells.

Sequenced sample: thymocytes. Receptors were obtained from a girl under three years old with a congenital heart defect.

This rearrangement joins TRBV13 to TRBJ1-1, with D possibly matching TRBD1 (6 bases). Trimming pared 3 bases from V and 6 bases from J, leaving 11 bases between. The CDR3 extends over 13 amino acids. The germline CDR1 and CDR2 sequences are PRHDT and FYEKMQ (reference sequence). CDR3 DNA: TGTGCCAGCAGCTTCCCAGGGGTTGCTGAAGCTTTCTTT. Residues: CASSFPGVAEAFF.

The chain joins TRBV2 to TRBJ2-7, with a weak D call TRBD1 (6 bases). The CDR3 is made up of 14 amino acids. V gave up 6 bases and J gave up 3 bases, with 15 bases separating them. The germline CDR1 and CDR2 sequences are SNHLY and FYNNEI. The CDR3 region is CASSGRTALYEQYF. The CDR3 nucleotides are TGTGCCAGCAGCGGACGGACAGCGCTCTACGAGCAGTACTTC.

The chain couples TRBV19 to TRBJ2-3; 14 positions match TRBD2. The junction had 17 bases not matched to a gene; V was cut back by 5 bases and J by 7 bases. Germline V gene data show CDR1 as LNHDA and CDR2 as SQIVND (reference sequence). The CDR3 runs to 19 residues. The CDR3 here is CASSGTSGGPSIPQNTQYF. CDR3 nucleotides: TGTGCCAGTAGTGGGACTAGCGGGGGCCCTAGTATACCACAGAATACGCAGTATTTT.

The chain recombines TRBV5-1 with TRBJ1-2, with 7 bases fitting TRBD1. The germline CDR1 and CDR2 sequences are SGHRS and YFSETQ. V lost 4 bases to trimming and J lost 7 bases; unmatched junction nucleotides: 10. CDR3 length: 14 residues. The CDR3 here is CASSQRQGGSGYTF. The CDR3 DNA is TGCGCCAGCAGCCAAAGACAGGGCGGTAGTGGCTACACCTTC.

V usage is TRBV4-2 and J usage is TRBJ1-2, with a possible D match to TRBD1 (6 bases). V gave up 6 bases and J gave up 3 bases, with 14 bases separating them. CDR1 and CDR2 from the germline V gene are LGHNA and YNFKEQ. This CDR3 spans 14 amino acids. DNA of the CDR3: TGTGCCAGCAGAAGGGACAAGGATTACTATGGCTACACCTTC. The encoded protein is CASRRDKDYYGYTF.

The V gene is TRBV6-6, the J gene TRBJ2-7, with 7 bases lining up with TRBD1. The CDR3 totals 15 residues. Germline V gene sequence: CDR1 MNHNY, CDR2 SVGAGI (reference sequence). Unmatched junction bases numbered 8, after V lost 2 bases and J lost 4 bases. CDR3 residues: CASSYARTGSYEQYF. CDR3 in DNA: TGTGCCAGCAGTTACGCGAGGACAGGTTCTTACGAGCAGTACTTC.

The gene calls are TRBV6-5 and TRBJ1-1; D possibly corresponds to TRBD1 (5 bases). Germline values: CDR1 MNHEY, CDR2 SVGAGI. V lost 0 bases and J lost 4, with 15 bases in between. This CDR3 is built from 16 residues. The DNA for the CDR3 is TGTGCCAGCAGTTACTCGGTAGGGGTGCACAGCACTGAAGCTTTCTTT. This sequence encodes CASSYSVGVHSTEAFF.

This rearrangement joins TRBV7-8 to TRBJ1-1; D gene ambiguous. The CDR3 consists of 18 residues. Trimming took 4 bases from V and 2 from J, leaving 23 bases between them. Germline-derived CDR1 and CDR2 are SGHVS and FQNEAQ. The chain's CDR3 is CASSSYRPVGGHNTEAFF. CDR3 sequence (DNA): TGTGCCAGCAGCTCCTACCGCCCCGTAGGTGGGCACAACACTGAAGCTTTCTTT.